This TCR beta chain was captured in a study of blood T cell repertoires in COVID-19. Under the authors' procedure: Amplification from reference gene primers served as the basis for estimated nucleated cell counts. This table comes from immunoSEQ multiplex PCR, and its TCRdb copy is limited to in-frame clones, with some not included. That table supplies the V and J calls and clone size; D and trimming were determined from the DNA. The data show about 80,000 clones, around 88% seen once. V trimming: 3 bases; J trimming: 2 bases; junction bases outside the gene matches: 4. Germline V gene data show CDR1 as SGDLS and CDR2 as YYNGEE. The CDR3 covers 15 residues.

This receptor was obtained from a woman older than 75 with active or convalescent COVID-19. The chain couples TRBV9 to TRBJ2-1, with TRBD1 matching over 8 bases. What was sequenced was peripheral blood. CDR3 nucleotides: TGTGCCAGCAGCGAACAGGGGGTACCCTACAATGAGCAGTTCTTC. Protein product: CASSEQGVPYNEQFF.